Below, one T cell receptor beta chain is given with its context. TCRdb's table, derived via immunoSEQ multiplex PCR, lists solely in-frame clones and lacks some. The sample holds roughly 66,000 clones, approximately 80% seen once. With autoimmune disease history or systemic immunosuppression, patients were excluded. The data originate from a study of OX40 agonist ivuxolimab in advanced cancers. Background on the study: Patients took ivuxolimab, an agonistic anti-OX40 (CD134) antibody. Patients in dose escalation had liver, melanoma, kidney or head and neck cancers. Aged roughly 23 to 80 with a mean of approximately 60 years, they were approximately 80% male.

CDR3 length: 14 residues. The J segment lost 1 base and the V segment lost 8 bases, leaving 6 bases of the junction unmatched. Germline loops: CDR1 GTSNPN, CDR2 SVGIG (reference sequence). The chain joins TRBV30 to TRBJ1-3, with TRBD1 identical over 9 bases. Sequenced here: CD4+ or CD8+ T cells sorted from blood, sampled in a trial of the OX40 agonist ivuxolimab. The TCR originated in an adult with an advanced solid tumor such as melanoma, head and neck, liver or kidney cancer. The CDR3 DNA reads as TGTGCCAGCGACAGGGGGATTTCTGGAAACACCATATATTTT. Its translation: CASDRGISGNTIYF.